The clone carrying this T cell receptor (beta chain) showed up just a few times. Its antigen is undetermined. The method was immunoSEQ multiplex PCR; TCRdb's version includes in-frame clones alone and lacks a portion of them. The sample shows 150,000 to 200,000 clones, roughly nine tenths of them seen only once. This sample was taken from a study of T cell responses to AZD1222 COVID-19 vaccine. Study conclusions and caveats: Compared with day 0, the breadth and depth of the Spike-specific TCR repertoire rose significantly after two doses of AZD1222. The donors showed a predominance of white British ancestry and of females, with possible underestimation of clonal diversity. At baseline, seropositivity was found in only 6 or 7 AZD1222 recipients.

The CDR3 is made up of 13 amino acids. CDR1 and CDR2 (germline): MNHEY, SVGAGI. V shed 0 bases and J shed 6 bases, with 8 bases lying between them. Sequencing was performed on peripheral blood, taken 28 days after the second AZD1222 dose. The gene calls are TRBV6-5 and TRBJ1-1; D gene ambiguous. This sequence originates from an adult who received the AZD1222 COVID-19 vaccine. CDR3 sequence (DNA): TGTGCCAGCAGTTACTCGACCGGCTCTGAAGCTTTCTTT. This codes for CASSYSTGSEAFF.